Presented here are 10 T cell receptor beta chains from one specimen sequenced in a study of OX40 agonist ivuxolimab in advanced cancers. The repertoire was sequenced with immunoSEQ multiplex PCR; TCRdb's copy has only in-frame clones and lacks some. Altogether tens of thousands of clones are present, 80% to 85% being singletons, with the ten largest covering roughly 0.6%. Sequences were derived from CD4+ or CD8+ T cells sorted from blood, sampled in a trial of the OX40 agonist ivuxolimab. The receptor source for this set is an adult with an advanced solid tumor such as melanoma, head and neck, liver or kidney cancer.

The chain couples TRBV6-5 to TRBJ2-2, with 7 bases identical to TRBD2. This CDR3 is built from 14 residues. From germline, CDR1 is MNHEY and CDR2 SVGAGI. V gave up 9 bases and J gave up 6 bases; unmatched junction bases: 10. CDR3 sequence reads: CASRAGSTAGELFF. The CDR3 DNA reads as TGTGCCAGTAGAGCGGGAAGTACCGCCGGGGAGCTGTTTTTT.

V and J are TRBV7-2 and TRBJ1-5, with D hard to call. The ends were cut back, 0 bases at V and 3 bases at J, with 3 bases in the middle. The CDR3 length is 13 residues. Germline V gene sequence: CDR1 SGHTA, CDR2 FQGNSA. The CDR3 loop reads CASSLALNQPQHF. The CDR3 DNA reads TGTGCCAGCAGCTTAGCGCTCAATCAGCCCCAGCATTTT. Variable domain in full (rest from reference TRBV7-2 and TRBJ1-5): GAGVSQSPSNKVTEKGKDVELRCDPISGHTALYWYRQSLGQGLEFLIYFQGNSAPDKSGLPSDRFSAERTGGSVSTLTIQRTQQEDSAVYLCASSLALNQPQHFGDGTRLSIL.

This sequence joins TRBV15 and TRBJ1-4; D unresolved. From germline, CDR1 is LNHNV and CDR2 YYDKDF (reference sequence). The ends were cut back, 0 bases at V and 3 bases at J, with 11 bases in the middle. The CDR3 extends over 16 amino acids. The CDR3 loop is CATSREAGGPNEKLFF. For the CDR3, the DNA is TGTGCCACCAGCAGAGAGGCCGGCGGGCCTAATGAAAAACTGTTTTTT.

The chain employs TRBV7-2 and TRBJ1-1; D is uncertain. The CDR3 extends over 12 amino acids. V was clipped by 3 bases and J by 5 bases, with 7 bases between them. In germline, CDR1 is SGHTA, CDR2 FQGNSA. Written as DNA, the CDR3 is TGTGCCAGCAGCTTGGTGAGAACTGAAGCTTTCTTT. This translates into CASSLVRTEAFF.

The rearrangement links TRBV15 to TRBJ2-5; D not certain. CDR1 is LNHNV, CDR2 YYDKDF, per germline (reference sequence). Trimming shortened V by 5 bases and J by 4 bases, and 11 bases separated the two germline ends. The CDR3 has 13 residues. The CDR3 DNA follows: TGTGCCACCAGCGCCTCTAAAGTAGAGACCCAGTACTTC. This sequence encodes CATSASKVETQYF.

This clone was picked up a small number of times. The V and J genes are TRBV7-8 and TRBJ2-7; no firm D call. V lost 4 bases to trimming and J lost 2 bases, with 12 bases between them. Germline V gene lookup returns CDR1 SGHVS and CDR2 FQNEAQ. This CDR3 has 14 amino acids. The CDR3 reads CASSSRTKTYEQYF. Written as DNA, the CDR3 is TGTGCCAGCAGCTCCCGGACGAAAACCTACGAGCAGTACTTC.

The chain carries TRBV4-3 and TRBJ2-7; the match to TRBD1 covers 9 bases. With 4 bases clipped from V and 2 bases from J, the junction kept 9 bases outside the gene matches. The CDR3 covers 16 residues. Germline loops: CDR1 LGHNA, CDR2 YSLEER. This CDR3 is CASSPPGTGNPYEQYF. The CDR3 DNA follows: TGCGCCAGCAGCCCCCCGGGGACAGGGAACCCCTACGAGCAGTACTTC.

The chain combines TRBV5-1 with TRBJ1-1; 8 bases map to TRBD1. Trimming removed 5 bases from V and 5 bases from J; junction bases left unmatched: 11. Germline V lookup: CDR1 SGHRS, CDR2 YFSETQ. The CDR3 runs to 15 residues. The CDR3 loop is CASSRQGASGTEAFF. The CDR3 DNA follows: TGCGCCAGCAGTCGCCAGGGGGCTTCGGGGACTGAAGCTTTCTTT. Looking up the rest from reference TRBV5-1 and TRBJ1-1 gives the full variable domain: KAGVTQTPRYLIKTRGQQVTLSCSPISGHRSVSWYQQTPGQGLQFLFEYFSETQRNKGNFPGRFSGRQFSNSRSEMNVSTLELGDSALYLCASSRQGASGTEAFFGQGTRLTVV.

V is TRBV2 and J is TRBJ1-2; D remains ambiguous. There are 13 residues in the CDR3. Trimming shortened V by 1 base and J by 5 bases, and 8 bases separated the two germline ends. Germline values: CDR1 SNHLY, CDR2 FYNNEI. The CDR3 DNA sequence: TGTGCCAGCAGTGAAGGGGCAGCTTATGGCTACACCTTC. This sequence encodes CASSEGAAYGYTF.

CDR3 region: CASSPPALYEQYF. CDR3 coding DNA: TGTGCCAGCTCACCACCGGCGCTTTACGAGCAGTACTTC. The chain uses TRBV18 and TRBJ2-7; D unresolved. The germline V gene encodes CDR1 KGHSH and CDR2 LQKENI. V shed 0 bases and J shed 4 bases, with 7 bases lying between them. The CDR3 extends over 13 amino acids.